The 6 T cell receptor beta chains in this list originate from one sample, sequenced in a study of cytomegalovirus exposure and HLA in healthy donors. Both 60 Vbeta primers and 13 Jbeta primers went into the PCR. Sequenced by immunoSEQ multiplex PCR; TCRdb stores in-frame clones only, minus some. The table records under 250,000 clones, around 77% of them present only once. Sequencing was done on a sample of PBMCs. The receptor set was obtained from a woman in her thirties in good health and CMV-seronegative.

This clone was seen a handful of times. The genes are TRBV5-4 and TRBJ1-1; D not certain. The CDR3 has 12 residues. V lost 0 bases and J lost 8, with 8 bases in between. Germline V CDR1 and CDR2: SGHNT, YYREEE (reference sequence). The CDR3 DNA sequence: TGTGCCAGCAGCTTGGTAGCGGGGGAAGCTTTCTTT. Translating it yields CASSLVAGEAFF.

The V gene is TRBV6-5, the J gene TRBJ1-6, with D possibly TRBD1 on 6 matching bases. The CDR3 sequence is 14 residues long. V was trimmed by 10 bases and J by 8 bases, leaving 18 bases between them. Germline values: CDR1 MNHEY, CDR2 SVGAGI. This CDR3 reads CANGGGYRDSPLHF. In nucleotides, the CDR3 is TGTGCCAATGGGGGGGGCTACAGGGATTCACCCCTCCACTTT.

The CDR3 protein is CASSPGGWSNEKLFF. The DNA for the CDR3 is TGTGCCAGCAGTCCAGGGGGCTGGTCGAATGAAAAACTGTTTTTT. V and J are TRBV2 and TRBJ1-4; 8 bases fit TRBD1. Germline loops: CDR1 SNHLY, CDR2 FYNNEI. This CDR3 contains 15 residues. Losses at the gene ends were 5 bases for V and 5 bases for J; bases not matched to a gene: 7.

The chain employs TRBV4-1 and TRBJ2-3, with D tentatively TRBD2 (6 bases). The CDR3 contains 15 residues. Germline V gene sequence: CDR1 MGHRA, CDR2 YSYEKL. Trimming removed 4 bases from V and 0 bases from J, with 11 bases in between. This CDR3 is CASSRWGTSTDTQYF. Here the CDR3 DNA reads TGCGCCAGCAGCCGCTGGGGGACTAGCACAGATACGCAGTATTTT.

This clone turned up a few times. The CDR3 region has the DNA TGTGCCAGCTCGACGGGACTAGCGGGAGGGATCTACCAATCTCGCTCCTACAATGAGCAGTTCTTC. Amino acid sequence: CASSTGLAGGIYQSRSYNEQFF. This chain uses TRBV9 with TRBJ2-1; 16 nucleotides align to TRBD2. V lost 7 bases and J lost 0; bases outside the gene matches: 19. This CDR3 contains 22 residues. Germline CDR1 is SGDLS and CDR2 is YYNGEE.

The chain couples TRBV11-1 to TRBJ1-1; D ambiguous. CDR3 length: 13 residues. Deletions cut 0 bases from V and 5 bases from J, with 7 bases between. Germline CDR1 reads SGHAT; CDR2 reads FQDESV (reference sequence). CDR3 nucleotides: TGTGCCAGCAGCTTAGCGCCGGTTACTGAAGCTTTCTTT. Amino acids: CASSLAPVTEAFF.